This T cell receptor (beta chain) was obtained from a study of blood T cell repertoires in COVID-19. Study summary: There were acute and convalescent COVID-19 samples, and they came from the United States, Italy and Spain.

Profiling relied on immunoSEQ multiplex PCR, and the TCRdb table lists in-frame clones only, not all of them. The table lists 300,000 to 350,000 clones, over 80% of them singletons. Per the germline V gene, CDR1 is KGHSH and CDR2 is LQKENI. The CDR3 is made up of 15 amino acids. Trimming at V came to 6 bases and at J to 6 bases, leaving 13 bases not matched to a gene. Participants, roughly 18 to 90 years old, spanned under 25 US areas. Cohort assignment relied on participant-reported clinical history. Sequencing was carried out using PBMCs or T cells enriched from blood (not recorded which). The chain recombines TRBV18 with TRBJ2-7, with 8 bases identical to TRBD1. This TCR came from a man aged 25 to 40 who had recovered from COVID-19. In DNA form, the CDR3 reads TGTGCCAGCTCCCCGGCCCAAGGACAGGGAGGCGAGCAGTACTTC. It translates to CASSPAQGQGGEQYF.